These T cell receptor beta chains were read from a single sample in a study of chemoradiotherapy in HPV16-positive cancers. The method was immunoSEQ multiplex PCR; TCRdb's version includes in-frame clones alone and lacks a portion of them. The sample contains more than 9,500 clones, about 77% of which appear only once. The specimen was collected from a patient who underwent chemoradiotherapy. Receptor source: a human donor with HPV-associated anogenital cancer. The CDR3 runs from the conserved cysteine through the conserved F or W. The order of the fields is J gene, V gene, D gene, clone size, CDR3 protein, CDR3 DNA. A D gene is named only where the DNA matches it firmly. Size is stated for part of the rows, as once, few or many counts, or as a class when the clone is expanded.

>TRBJ2-1|TRBV14|TRBD1|NA
CASSQVGDRRYNEQFF
TGTGCCAGCAGCCAAGTGGGGGACAGACGATACAATGAGCAGTTCTTC
>TRBJ1-2|TRBV29-1|NA|NA
CSVGGGREYGYTF
TGCAGCGTTGGGGGGGGGCGTGAGTATGGCTACACCTTC
>TRBJ1-2|TRBV11-2|NA|NA
CASSSQLQYDGDYGYTF
TGTGCCAGCAGCTCACAATTACAGTATGACGGTGACTATGGCTACACCTTC
>TRBJ2-7|TRBV9|NA|NA
CASSVGKHETRSSYEQYF
TGTGCCAGCAGCGTAGGGAAGCATGAGACCCGTAGCTCCTACGAGCAGTACTTC
>TRBJ1-6|TRBV7-2|TRBD1|NA
CASSKYFGQGIDSPLHF
TGTGCCAGCAGCAAATACTTCGGACAGGGGATTGATTCACCCCTCCACTTT
>TRBJ1-2|TRBV28|NA|NA
CASRAPGGGYTF
TGTGCCAGCAGGGCCCCGGGAGGTGGCTACACCTTC
>TRBJ2-7|TRBV19|NA|NA
CASSIVPGSTREQYF
TGTGCCAGTAGTATAGTCCCAGGATCAACGCGGGAGCAGTACTTC
>TRBJ2-3|TRBV5-1|TRBD2|NA
CASSPTRAGGTDTQYF
TGCGCCAGCAGCCCGACTAGAGCGGGGGGCACAGATACGCAGTATTTT
>TRBJ1-5|TRBV6-1|NA|NA
CASSGNGGNQPQHF
TGTGCCAGCAGTGGAAATGGGGGAAATCAGCCCCAGCATTTT
>TRBJ1-1|TRBV6-6|NA|NA
CASSSLGHLNTEAFF
TGTGCCAGCAGTTCTCTGGGACATTTGAACACTGAAGCTTTCTTT
>TRBJ1-1|TRBV7-2|NA|NA
CASTLVGSTEAFF
TGTGCCAGCACCCTGGTAGGTTCCACTGAAGCTTTCTTT
>TRBJ2-1|TRBV19|TRBD1|NA
CASSIVGTGALNEQFF
TGTGCCAGTAGTATAGTAGGGACAGGGGCACTAAATGAGCAGTTCTTC
>TRBJ1-5|TRBV21-1|NA|NA
CASSKGEKRKGCQPQHF
TGTGCCAGCAGCAAGGGGGAAAAAAGGAAGGGATGTCAGCCCCAGCATTTT
>TRBJ2-6|TRBV6-1|NA|NA
CASSEARFRSGANVLTF
TGTGCCAGCAGTGAAGCGCGTTTTAGGTCTGGGGCCAACGTCCTGACTTTC
>TRBJ1-4|TRBV30|NA|NA
CAWSVQLGGGEKLFF
TGTGCCTGGAGTGTACAACTGGGGGGGGGAGAAAAACTGTTTTTT
>TRBJ2-2|TRBV9|NA|NA
CASSPVGGIPGELFF
TGTGCCAGCAGCCCTGTAGGGGGAATACCCGGGGAGCTGTTTTTT
>TRBJ1-1|TRBV2|NA|NA
CASSEMGLNTEAFF
TGTGCCAGCAGTGAAATGGGACTCAACACTGAAGCTTTCTTT
>TRBJ2-5|TRBV7-9|NA|NA
CASTLGALPQETQYF
TGTGCCAGCACGTTAGGAGCGCTTCCCCAAGAGACCCAGTACTTC
>TRBJ2-5|TRBV19|NA|NA
CASSIVTGKETQYF
TGTGCCAGTAGTATAGTAACAGGGAAAGAGACCCAGTACTTC
>TRBJ1-5|TRBV11-2|NA|NA
CATPRETPSNQPQHF
TGTGCCACTCCGAGGGAAACTCCCTCCAATCAGCCCCAGCATTTT
>TRBJ1-4|TRBV19|TRBD1|few
CASSPDRGTTNEKLFF
TGTGCCAGTAGTCCGGACAGGGGAACAACTAATGAAAAACTGTTTTTT
>TRBJ2-1|TRBV5-1|TRBD1|NA
CASSQGQGARNEQFF
TGCGCCAGCAGCCAGGGACAGGGGGCGCGGAATGAGCAGTTCTTC
>TRBJ2-7|TRBV5-4|NA|NA
CASSLADLPYEQYF
TGTGCCAGCAGCTTGGCGGACCTACCCTACGAGCAGTACTTC
>TRBJ1-6|TRBV5-1|NA|NA
CASSPGGIGNSPLHF
TGCGCCAGCAGCCCGGGGGGTATCGGGAATTCACCCCTCCACTTT
>TRBJ1-4|TRBV19|NA|NA
CASSTTGPGGKLFF
TGTGCCAGTAGTACGACGGGACCTGGGGGAAAACTGTTTTTT
>TRBJ2-3|TRBV7-7|TRBD2|NA
CASSLGSGGSDTQYF
TGTGCTAGCAGCTTGGGTAGCGGGGGGTCAGATACGCAGTATTTT
>TRBJ2-7|TRBV5-6|NA|NA
CASSLETGTFTEQYF
TGTGCCAGCAGTTTGGAAACCGGGACATTTACCGAGCAGTACTTC
>TRBJ1-2|TRBV27|NA|NA
CASSLSLGASGYTF
TGTGCCAGCAGTTTATCTTTGGGGGCATCAGGGTACACCTTC
>TRBJ2-7|TRBV6-1|NA|NA
CASSERGYYEQYF
TGTGCCAGCAGTGAGAGGGGGTACTACGAGCAGTACTTC
>TRBJ1-6|TRBV7-2|TRBD1|NA
CASSLDGTDNSPLHF
TGTGCCAGCAGCTTAGACGGGACAGATAATTCACCCCTCCACTTT
>TRBJ2-7|TRBV7-9|NA|NA
CASSLRGTYEQYF
TGTGCCAGCAGCCTACGGGGGACCTACGAGCAGTACTTC
>TRBJ2-7|TRBV4-1|NA|NA
CASSRGETYEQYF
TGCGCCAGCAGCCGGGGCGAGACCTACGAGCAGTACTTC
>TRBJ2-7|TRBV9|NA|NA
CASSVDLNYEQYF
TGTGCCAGCAGCGTAGACCTAAACTACGAGCAGTACTTC
>TRBJ1-2|TRBV6-1|NA|NA
CASSEWSGYGYTF
TGTGCCAGCAGTGAATGGTCAGGGTATGGCTACACCTTC
>TRBJ1-5|TRBV7-2|NA|NA
CASSLMSYSNQPQHF
TGTGCCAGCAGCTTAATGAGTTATAGCAATCAGCCCCAGCATTTT
>TRBJ2-2|TRBV28|NA|NA
CASKTGQTGELFF
TGTGCCAGCAAAACGGGGCAGACCGGGGAGCTGTTTTTT
>TRBJ2-3|TRBV5-6|NA|NA
CASSLGPGDTQYF
TGTGCCAGCAGCTTGGGGCCGGGGGATACGCAGTATTTT
>TRBJ2-2|TRBV9|TRBD1|NA
CASSAPRQGPTGELFF
TGTGCCAGCAGCGCTCCTCGACAGGGGCCCACCGGGGAGCTGTTTTTT